The 26 T cell receptor beta chains below were found in one sample sequenced in a study of vaccination effects on CD4 cells after COVID-19. Prior to sequencing, the ViraFEST assay stimulated PBMC with viral peptide pools, which expanded the antigen-specific CD4+ T cells. Between days 9 and 10 of culture, CD4+ T cells were separated out. The vaccine given was either BNT162b2 or mRNA-1273, in two doses. The method was immunoSEQ multiplex PCR; TCRdb's version includes in-frame clones alone and lacks a portion of them. This repertoire shows 20,000 to 25,000 clones, approximately 76% found once; its top ten account for roughly 9.2%. These receptors' antigens are unknown. Material: CD4+ T cells from PBMCs cultured with HCoV-229E spike peptides, obtained after COVID-19 vaccination. These receptors were collected from a human donor who received a COVID-19 vaccine.

The J gene is TRBJ2-3, the V gene TRBV11-2; no definite D call. Germline-derived CDR1 and CDR2 are SGHAT and FQNNGV. V lost 5 bases and J 4 bases, leaving 10 bases between the germline ends. The CDR3 sequence is 13 residues long. CDR3 region: CASSPLQADTQYF. The CDR3 bases are TGTGCCAGCAGCCCGCTACAAGCAGATACGCAGTATTTT. The full variable domain, with the rest looked up from reference TRBV11-2 and TRBJ2-3, is EAGVAQSPRYKIIEKRQSVAFWCNPISGHATLYWYQQILGQGPKLLIQFQNNGVVDDSQLPKDRFSAERLKGVDSTLKIQPAKLEDSAVYLCASSPLQADTQYFGPGTRLTVL.

V and J are TRBV2 and TRBJ1-4; a weak D match, TRBD1 (6 bases). The CDR3 runs to 14 residues. Germline-derived CDR1 and CDR2 are SNHLY and FYNNEI. Trimming removed 10 bases at V and 1 base at J, with 13 bases between. The CDR3 protein is CATGVQGTNEKLFF. The CDR3 nucleotides are TGTGCCACCGGGGTACAGGGAACTAATGAAAAACTGTTTTTT. Full variable domain (rest looked up from reference TRBV2 and TRBJ1-4): EPEVTQTPSHQVTQMGQEVILRCVPISNHLYFYWYRQILGQKVEFLVSFYNNEISEKSEIFDDQFSVERPDGSNFTLKIRSTKLEDSAMYFCATGVQGTNEKLFFGSGTQLSVL.

In its sample, this clone was seen a few times. This CDR3 is CASSLARNTIYF. The CDR3 nucleotides read TGTGCCAGCAGCTTGGCCCGAAACACCATATATTTT. This sequence joins TRBV5-6 and TRBJ1-3; D not certain. CDR1 and CDR2 from the germline V gene are SGHDT and YYEEEE. Between the trimmed V and J ends, which lost 0 bases and 5 bases, there was a span of 3 bases. The CDR3 loop spans 12 amino acids. The full variable domain, in which reference TRBV5-6 and TRBJ1-3 provide the parts outside the CDR3, is DAGVTQSPTHLIKTRGQQVTLRCSPKSGHDTVSWYQQALGQGPQFIFQYYEEEERQRGNFPDRFSGHQFPNYSSELNVNALLLGDSALYLCASSLARNTIYFGEGSWLTVV.

The chain combines TRBV10-3 with TRBJ1-3, with 7 bases lining up with TRBD1. Trimming removed 10 bases from V and 3 bases from J; junction bases left unmatched: 3. This CDR3 region has 12 residues. CDR1 and CDR2 from the germline V gene are ENHRY and SYGVKD. DNA for the CDR3: TGTGCCAACGGACAGGTTGGAAACACCATATATTTT. This sequence encodes CANGQVGNTIYF.

The chain carries TRBV20-1 and TRBJ2-3, with D hard to call. CDR3 size: 15 residues. Trimming removed 3 bases at V and 0 bases at J, with 13 bases between. Per the germline V gene, CDR1 is DFQATT and CDR2 is SNEGSKA (reference sequence). CDR3 DNA sequence: TGCAGTGCTAGTTCCTCGGTCACTAGCACAGATACGCAGTATTTT. This sequence encodes CSASSSVTSTDTQYF.

The gene calls are TRBV6-5 and TRBJ2-1; 9 nucleotides line up with TRBD2. CDR1 and CDR2 from the germline V gene are MNHEY and SVGAGI. The ends lost 7 bases at V and 7 bases at J; junction bases unmatched: 8. CDR3 length: 14 amino acids. The CDR3 coding sequence is TGTGCCAGCACGTTAGCGGGGGAGACGAATGAGCAGTTCTTC. Translated, it gives CASTLAGETNEQFF.

The chain couples TRBV24-1 to TRBJ2-2; D ambiguous. The CDR3 sequence is 12 residues long. Germline CDR1 KGHDR, CDR2 SFDVKD. V gave up 11 bases and J gave up 0 bases, with 6 bases separating them. The CDR3 region is CAIDPNTGELFF. The CDR3 DNA sequence: TGTGCCATCGACCCGAACACCGGGGAGCTGTTTTTT.

The rearrangement uses TRBV19 and TRBJ2-7; TRBD2 matches at 7 bases. Trimming removed 4 bases from V and 0 bases from J; junction bases left unmatched: 6. The CDR3 runs to 15 residues. Germline assignment: CDR1 LNHDA and CDR2 SQIVND (reference sequence). Here the CDR3 DNA reads TGTGCCAGTAGTAGTACCGGGGACTACTCCTACGAGCAGTACTTC. Translation: CASSSTGDYSYEQYF.

This clone was seen a few times. The V and J genes are TRBV4-1 and TRBJ2-1; TRBD1 matches at 7 bases. J gave up 5 bases and V 2 bases, and 12 bases lay outside the gene matches. This CDR3 has 17 amino acids. Germline V gene data show CDR1 as MGHRA and CDR2 as YSYEKL. CDR3 coding DNA: TGCGCCAGCAGCCAATGGGCCGGGACAGAAACTAACAATGAGCAGTTCTTC. Translating it yields CASSQWAGTETNNEQFF.

A few counts support this clone. This chain uses TRBV27 with TRBJ1-2; possible D gene TRBD1, 6 bases. V was clipped by 5 bases and J by 4 bases, with 14 bases between them. Germline V gene sequence: CDR1 MNHEY, CDR2 SMNVEV (reference sequence). This CDR3 has 14 amino acids. The CDR3 DNA reads as TGTGCCAGCAGTCAAGGGGGGTATAGCTATGGCTACACCTTC. Encoded protein: CASSQGGYSYGYTF.

A single count supports this clone. DNA for the CDR3: TGTGCCAGCAGTGAATTGGGAGGGGGAGTAGGTTTGGGCTACACCTTC. It encodes CASSELGGGVGLGYTF. The V and J genes are TRBV6-1 and TRBJ1-2; a weak D match, TRBD1 (6 bases). The germline V gene has CDR1 MNHNS and CDR2 SASEGT. Trimming pared 2 bases from V and 8 bases from J, leaving 21 bases between. This CDR3 is 16 amino acids long.

V gene TRBV9 combines with J gene TRBJ1-1; possible D gene TRBD1, 5 bases. V was cut by 0 bases and J by 4 bases, with 10 bases left in between. CDR1 is SGDLS and CDR2 is YYNGEE in the germline V gene. The CDR3 runs to 14 residues. Here the CDR3 DNA reads TGTGCCAGCAGCGTAGGACCCACAGGCACTGAAGCTTTCTTT. It translates to CASSVGPTGTEAFF. Full variable domain (remainder filled in from reference TRBV9 and TRBJ1-1): DSGVTQTPKHLITATGQRVTLRCSPRSGDLSVYWYQQSLDQGLQFLIQYYNGEERAKGNILERFSAQQFPDLHSELNLSSLELGDSALYFCASSVGPTGTEAFFGQGTRLTVV.

The CDR3 sequence is CATSDSRQGNYNEQFF. The CDR3 DNA follows: TGTGCCACCAGTGATTCTAGACAGGGGAACTACAATGAGCAGTTCTTC. This chain joins TRBV24-1 and TRBJ2-1, with 8 bases fitting TRBD1. CDR1 is KGHDR and CDR2 is SFDVKD in the germline V gene. The ends lost 2 bases at V and 3 bases at J; junction bases unmatched: 5. The CDR3 runs 16 residues.

This rearrangement joins TRBV5-1 to TRBJ2-7; the match to TRBD2 covers 12 bases. This CDR3 comprises 15 residues. The J segment lost 5 bases and the V segment lost 7 bases, leaving 10 bases of the junction unmatched. Germline V gives CDR1 SGHRS, CDR2 YFSETQ. CDR3 amino acids: CASPTRLAGVHEQYF. DNA for the CDR3: TGCGCCAGCCCAACCCGACTAGCGGGAGTCCACGAGCAGTACTTC.

This clone was observed a handful of times. The rearrangement uses TRBV5-4 and TRBJ2-5; D perhaps matches TRBD2 (6 bases). This CDR3 is 15 amino acids long. V lost 0 bases and J 1 base, leaving 10 bases between the germline ends. Germline CDR1 and CDR2: SGHNT and YYREEE (reference sequence). The CDR3 spells CASSLAGTRQETQYF. The CDR3 nucleotides read TGTGCCAGCAGCTTGGCTGGGACTCGCCAAGAGACCCAGTACTTC.

This clone was seen a few times. The chain couples TRBV25-1 to TRBJ1-2; TRBD1 matches 7 bases. Germline V gene sequence: CDR1 MGHDK, CDR2 SYGVNS. The CDR3 has 12 amino acids. V shed 7 bases and J 8 bases; nucleotides not matched to a gene: 7. The CDR3 DNA follows: TGTGCCAGCACCCACGACAGGGTCGGCTACACCTTC. Its protein product is CASTHDRVGYTF.

This chain joins TRBV10-3 and TRBJ1-6; 7 bases match TRBD1. With 3 bases clipped from V and 5 bases from J, the junction kept 4 bases outside the gene matches. The CDR3 runs 15 residues. Germline V gene data show CDR1 as ENHRY and CDR2 as SYGVKD. The CDR3 loop is CAISDSGTDNSPLHF. The CDR3 nucleotides are TGTGCCATCAGTGATTCCGGGACAGATAATTCACCCCTCCACTTT.

This clone was counted a few times. The chain has TRBV5-1 and TRBJ1-4; 8 nucleotides match TRBD1. V was pared by 4 bases and J by 7 bases, with 9 bases of the junction left unmatched. Germline V CDR1 and CDR2: SGHRS, YFSETQ. The CDR3 consists of 15 residues. The CDR3 nucleotides read TGCGCCAGCAGCATGCAACAGGGGGTTCGTGAAAAACTGTTTTTT. Translation: CASSMQQGVREKLFF.

V usage is TRBV5-1 and J usage is TRBJ2-2, with 10 bases fitting TRBD1. CDR1 SGHRS and CDR2 YFSETQ come from the germline V gene. With V trimmed by 0 bases and J by 4 bases, 0 bases remained unmatched. CDR3 length equals 15 residues. CDR3 loop: CASSLGTGGTGELFF. The CDR3 DNA reads TGCGCCAGCAGCTTGGGGACAGGGGGCACCGGGGAGCTGTTTTTT.

This clone appeared a single time. The rearrangement links TRBV19 to TRBJ1-2; D is uncertain. This CDR3 has 12 residues. V gave up 6 bases and J gave up 6 bases, with 11 bases separating them. Germline-derived CDR1 and CDR2 are LNHDA and SQIVND (reference sequence). The CDR3 sequence: CASSQRGDGYTF. CDR3 DNA: TGTGCCAGTAGCCAACGCGGGGATGGCTACACCTTC.

V usage is TRBV30 and J usage is TRBJ1-1, with D perhaps TRBD1 (6 bases). Germline assignment: CDR1 GTSNPN and CDR2 SVGIG (reference sequence). Trimming left V 7 bases short and J 0 bases short, with 12 bases between. This CDR3 is built from 13 residues. In DNA form, the CDR3 reads TGTGCCTCCTGGACAGTAATGAACACTGAAGCTTTCTTT. Protein product: CASWTVMNTEAFF.

This sequence joins TRBV30 and TRBJ1-2; possible D gene TRBD1, 6 bases. Germline V gene lookup returns CDR1 GTSNPN and CDR2 SVGIG (reference sequence). The CDR3 loop spans 15 amino acids. V was shortened by 3 bases and J by 8 bases, with 22 bases between the two germline ends. This CDR3 is CAWRNVDRLMGGYTF. CDR3 in DNA: TGTGCCTGGAGGAACGTCGACAGGTTAATGGGGGGCTACACCTTC. The complete variable domain, with remaining parts taken from reference TRBV30 and TRBJ1-2, reads SQTIHQWPATLVQPVGSPLSLECTVEGTSNPNLYWYRQAAGRGLQLLFYSVGIGQISSEVPQNLSASRPQDRQFILSSKKLLLSDSGFYLCAWRNVDRLMGGYTFGSGTRLTVV.

V is TRBV19 and J is TRBJ1-2, with D possibly matching TRBD1 (5 bases). V lost 2 bases, J lost 5 bases, and 21 bases lay in between. This CDR3 comprises 17 residues. CDR1 is LNHDA and CDR2 is SQIVND in the germline V gene (reference sequence). CDR3 nucleotides: TGTGCCAGTAGTATACGACAGCCCATCACTGCATCATATGGCTACACCTTC. As protein: CASSIRQPITASYGYTF. Filled out from reference TRBV19 and TRBJ1-2, the complete variable domain reads DGGITQSPKYLFRKEGQNVTLSCEQNLNHDAMYWYRQDPGQGLRLIYYSQIVNDFQKGDIAEGYSVSREKKESFPLTVTSAQKNPTAFYLCASSIRQPITASYGYTFGSGTRLTVV.

The rearrangement uses TRBV4-1 and TRBJ2-7; no firm D call. The V end was cut by 0 bases, the J end by 0 bases, with 15 bases between. This CDR3 is built from 17 residues. The germline V gene encodes CDR1 MGHRA and CDR2 YSYEKL. As DNA, the CDR3 is TGCGCCAGCAGCCAAGATTTGGGCCGACAAGCCTCCTACGAGCAGTACTTC. It encodes CASSQDLGRQASYEQYF.

The CDR3 protein is CASSLYRGATSNYGYTF. CDR3 in DNA: TGTGCCAGCAGCTTGTATCGGGGGGCGACGTCTAACTATGGCTACACCTTC. The chain carries TRBV5-4 and TRBJ1-2, with D maybe TRBD1 (6 bases). V lost 1 base and J 0 bases, leaving 16 bases between the germline ends. Germline lookup yields CDR1 SGHNT and CDR2 YYREEE (reference sequence). This CDR3 contains 17 residues.

The rearrangement joins TRBV4-2 to TRBJ2-1; D gene unclear. This CDR3 contains 13 residues. Germline V gene sequence: CDR1 LGHNA, CDR2 YNFKEQ. V shed 0 bases and J shed 9 bases, with 9 bases lying between them. The CDR3 coding sequence is TGTGCCAGCAGCCAAGAAGGTAGTACTGAGCAGTTCTTC. This codes for CASSQEGSTEQFF.